This T cell receptor (beta chain) was identified in a study of T-cell reconstitution after alpha-beta-depleted transplantation in children. The CDR3 consists of 13 residues. V shed 6 bases, J shed 4 bases, and the junction held 4 bases outside the gene matches. The V gene's germline CDR1 is SEHNR and CDR2 FQNEAQ (reference sequence). Researchers prepared the TCRbeta library using unique molecular identifiers, the study reports. TCRdb recomputed calls from the PCR reads with MiXCR, one row per CDR3 protein. Here the sample spans a few hundred thousand distinct CDR3 sequences, around 18% being singletons.

The sequence was collected from a human donor who donated a stem cell graft to a child with acute lymphoblastic leukemia. V usage is TRBV7-9 and J usage is TRBJ2-7; TRBD1 matches 9 bases. This specimen was PBMCs from the stem cell graft donor, taken from the stem cell graft. The DNA for the CDR3 is TGTGCCAGCAGTAACAGGGGGCGGTACGAGCAGTACTTC. It is translated as CASSNRGRYEQYF.